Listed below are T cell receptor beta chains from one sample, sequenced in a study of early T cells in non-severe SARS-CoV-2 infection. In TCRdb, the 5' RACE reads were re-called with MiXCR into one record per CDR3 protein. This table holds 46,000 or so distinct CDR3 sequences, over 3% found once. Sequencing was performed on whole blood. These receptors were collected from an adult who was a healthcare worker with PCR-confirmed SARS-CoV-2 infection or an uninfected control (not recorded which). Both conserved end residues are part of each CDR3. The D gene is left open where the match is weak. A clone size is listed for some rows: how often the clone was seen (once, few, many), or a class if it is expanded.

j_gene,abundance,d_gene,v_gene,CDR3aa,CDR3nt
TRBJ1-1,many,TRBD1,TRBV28,CASGTGTTEAFF,TGTGCCAGTGGGACAGGGACCACTGAAGCTTTCTTT
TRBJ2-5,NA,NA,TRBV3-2,CASSQDTVQETQYF,TGTGCCAGCAGCCAAGATACAGTACAAGAGACCCAGTACTTC
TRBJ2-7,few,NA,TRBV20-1,CSAPGPDYEQYF,TGCAGTGCTCCGGGGCCGGACTACGAGCAGTACTTC
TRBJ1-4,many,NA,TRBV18,CASSIGSGTNEKLFF,TGTGCCAGCTCAATTGGATCAGGAACTAATGAAAAACTGTTTTTT
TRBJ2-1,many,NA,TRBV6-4,CASSDSSGPYNEQFF,TGTGCCAGCAGTGACTCATCGGGCCCGTACAATGAGCAGTTCTTC
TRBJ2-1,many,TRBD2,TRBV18,CASSPPGLAANYNEQFF,TGTGCCAGCTCACCACCAGGACTAGCGGCGAACTACAATGAGCAGTTCTTC
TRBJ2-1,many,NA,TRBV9,CASSKEREAVYNEQFF,TGTGCCAGCAGCAAGGAGAGGGAGGCGGTCTACAATGAGCAGTTCTTC
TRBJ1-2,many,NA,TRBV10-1,CASSEMAVQSPGYTF,TGCGCCAGCAGTGAGATGGCGGTCCAATCTCCCGGCTACACCTTC
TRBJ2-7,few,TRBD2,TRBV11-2,CASSKTSGGWHF,TGTGCCAGCAGCAAGACTAGCGGCGGATGGCACTTC
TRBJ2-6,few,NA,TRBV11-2,CASSSGRNSGANVLTF,TGTGCCAGCAGCTCAGGACGGAACTCTGGGGCCAACGTCCTGACTTTC
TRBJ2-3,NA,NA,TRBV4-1,CASSQTGAGTDTQYF,TGCGCCAGCAGCCAAACGGGAGCCGGAACAGATACGCAGTATTTT
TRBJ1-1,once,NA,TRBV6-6,CAHSSGTLEKAFF,TGTGCCCATTCCTCCGGGACACTGGAGAAAGCTTTCTTT
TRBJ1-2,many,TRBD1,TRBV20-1,CSASSGGASGYTF,TGCAGTGCTAGTTCAGGGGGCGCGTCTGGCTACACCTTC
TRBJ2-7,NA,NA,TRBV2,CASNGGKIPYEQYF,TGTGCCAGCAATGGCGGGAAGATACCCTACGAGCAGTACTTC
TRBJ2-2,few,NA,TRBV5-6,CASSSVGRSNTGELFF,TGTGCCAGCAGCTCCGTCGGCCGTTCGAACACCGGGGAGCTGTTTTTT
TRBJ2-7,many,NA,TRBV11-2,CASSLSSGVQKSYEQYF,TGTGCCAGCAGCCTCTCCTCAGGGGTCCAGAAATCCTACGAGCAGTACTTC
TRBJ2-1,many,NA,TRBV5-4,CASSRNLEAQFF,TGTGCCAGCAGTCGCAACCTAGAAGCACAGTTCTTC
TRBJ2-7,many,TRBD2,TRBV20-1,CSAREGSGGPTYEQYF,TGCAGTGCTAGAGAGGGAAGCGGGGGCCCGACCTACGAGCAGTACTTC
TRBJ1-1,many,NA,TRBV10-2,CATGTQGNTEAFF,TGCGCCACCGGTACACAGGGGAACACTGAAGCTTTCTTT
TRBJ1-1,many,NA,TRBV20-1,CSARGRLNTEAFF,TGCAGTGCTAGGGGCAGATTGAACACTGAAGCTTTCTTT
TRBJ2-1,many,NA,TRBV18,CASSPLTEEQFF,TGTGCCAGCTCACCATTGACAGAAGAGCAGTTCTTC
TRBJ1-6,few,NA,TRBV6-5,CASGGGINSPLHF,TGTGCCAGCGGGGGAGGCATTAATTCACCCCTCCACTTT
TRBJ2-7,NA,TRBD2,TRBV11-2,CASSSTSGKSEQYF,TGTGCCAGCAGCTCTACTAGCGGGAAAAGCGAGCAGTACTTC
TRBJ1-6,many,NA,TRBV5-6,CASSQRTVTAYNSPLHF,TGTGCCAGCAGCCAGAGGACAGTCACTGCCTATAATTCACCCCTCCACTTT
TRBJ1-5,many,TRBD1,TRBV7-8,CASSPDRVGVQPQHF,TGTGCCAGCAGCCCTGACAGGGTCGGAGTTCAGCCCCAGCATTTT
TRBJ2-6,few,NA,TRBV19,CASNSPAPGANVLTF,TGTGCCAGTAACTCTCCAGCCCCTGGGGCCAACGTCCTGACTTTC
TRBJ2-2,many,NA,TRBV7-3,CASSLTAGTNTGELFF,TGTGCCAGCAGCCTGACTGCAGGAACGAACACCGGGGAGCTGTTTTTT
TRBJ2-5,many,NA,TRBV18,CASSSARGSREQETQYF,TGTGCCAGCTCATCCGCGAGGGGGTCCCGCGAGCAAGAGACCCAGTACTTC
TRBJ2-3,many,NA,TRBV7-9,CASRMGSAGTDTQYF,TGTGCCAGCAGGATGGGGTCAGCGGGCACAGATACGCAGTATTTT